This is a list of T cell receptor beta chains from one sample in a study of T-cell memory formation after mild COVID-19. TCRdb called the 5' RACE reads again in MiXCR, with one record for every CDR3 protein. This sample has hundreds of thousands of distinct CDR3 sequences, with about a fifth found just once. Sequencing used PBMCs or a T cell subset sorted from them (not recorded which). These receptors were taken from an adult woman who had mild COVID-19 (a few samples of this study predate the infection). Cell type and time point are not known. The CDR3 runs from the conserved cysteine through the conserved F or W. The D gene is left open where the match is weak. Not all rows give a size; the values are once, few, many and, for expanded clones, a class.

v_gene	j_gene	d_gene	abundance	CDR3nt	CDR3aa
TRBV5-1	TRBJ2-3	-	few	TGCGCCAGCAGCACCGAGGTGAGCTTTGCAGATACGCAGTATTTT	CASSTEVSFADTQYF
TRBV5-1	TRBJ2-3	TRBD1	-	TGCGCCAGCAGCGGGGAGACAGGGCTCAGGACAGATACGCAGTATTTT	CASSGETGLRTDTQYF
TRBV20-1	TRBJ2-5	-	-	TGCAGTGCCACCAGGGGGGCGGGAGTCCAGACCCAGTACTTC	CSATRGAGVQTQYF
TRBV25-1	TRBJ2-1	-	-	TGTGCCAGCAGTGATAATAGGGAGCAGTTCTTC	CASSDNREQFF
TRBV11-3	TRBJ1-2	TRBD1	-	TGTGCCAGCAGCTTAGACCCCGGACAGGGGGGGACGGGTGGCTACACCTTC	CASSLDPGQGGTGGYTF
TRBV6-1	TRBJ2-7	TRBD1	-	TGTGCCAGCAGTACATCGACAGGGGAGGAGTACGAGCAGTACTTC	CASSTSTGEEYEQYF
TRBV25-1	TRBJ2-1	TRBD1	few	TGTGCCAGCAGTGAACTCTTGGGACAGGCAGCCAATGAGCAGTTCTTC	CASSELLGQAANEQFF
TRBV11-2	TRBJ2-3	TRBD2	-	TGTGCCAGCAGCTCCACCCCAGCGGGAGCGGAGGATACGCAGTATTTT	CASSSTPAGAEDTQYF
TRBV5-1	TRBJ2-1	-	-	TGCGCCAGCAGGGGGGAGCGGACCAACAATGAGCAGTTCTTC	CASRGERTNNEQFF
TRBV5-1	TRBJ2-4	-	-	TGCGCCAGCAGCTTCAGGGATGACAAAAACATTCAGTACTTC	CASSFRDDKNIQYF
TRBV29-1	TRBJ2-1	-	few	TGCAGCGTTGAAGGGGGGTCGGCCCCCTACAATGAGCAGTTCTTC	CSVEGGSAPYNEQFF
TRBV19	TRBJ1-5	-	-	TGTGCCAGTACTTTAAGAATTGGGGGGCGACAGCCCCAGCATTTT	CASTLRIGGRQPQHF
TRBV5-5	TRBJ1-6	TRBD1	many	TGTGCCAGCAACAGGGGCCCGGCCTCACCCCTCCACTTT	CASNRGPASPLHF
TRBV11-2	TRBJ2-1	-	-	TGTGCCAGCGGGGGACACCTCTCCTACAATGAGCAGTTCTTC	CASGGHLSYNEQFF
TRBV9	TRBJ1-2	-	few	TGTGCCAGCAGCGTAGCTACTGGGGGAATCTATGGCTACACCTTC	CASSVATGGIYGYTF
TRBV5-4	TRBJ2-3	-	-	TGTGCCAGCAGCTTTTGGGGTCCCACAGATACGCAGTATTTT	CASSFWGPTDTQYF